The clone carrying this T cell receptor beta chain was observed many times. Its cognate antigen is unknown. V was trimmed by 6 bases and J by 2 bases, leaving 8 bases between them. CDR1 SGHTA and CDR2 FQGTGA come from the germline V gene. The CDR3 length is 14 residues. The data are from a study of metastatic and nonmetastatic thyroid tumors. Overall study: Repertoire comparisons spanned blood and tumor or nodule tissue from malignant and benign thyroid patients. General study findings and limits: Versus benign nodules, malignant thyroid tumors reportedly had significantly higher TCR beta diversity, in blood and tumor.

Nobody among the patients had been given any treatment before thyroid surgery. TCRdb re-clonotyped the PCR reads via MiXCR. The table lists approximately 25,000 clones, 20% to 25% of them singletons. The J gene is TRBJ1-6, the V gene TRBV7-3, with no clear D. The sequence derives from a male donor with papillary thyroid cancer or a benign thyroid nodule (not recorded which). Some clones in this sample may be carry-over from other donors' samples. Sequenced material: blood. The CDR3: CASSTGTYNSPLHF. The CDR3 DNA follows: TGTGCCAGCAGTACCGGGACCTATAATTCACCCCTCCACTTT. The full variable domain, in which reference TRBV7-3 and TRBJ1-6 provide the parts outside the CDR3, is GAGVSQTPSNKVTEKGKYVELRCDPISGHTALYWYRQSLGQGPEFLIYFQGTGAADDSGLPNDRFFAVRPEGSVSTLKIQRTERGDSAVYLCASSTGTYNSPLHFGNGTRLTVT.